This T cell receptor (beta chain) was retrieved from a study of blood T cell repertoires in COVID-19 (TCRdb year 2020). Context from the whole study: Samples covering the acute and convalescent phases of COVID-19 were provided by collaborators in the United States, Italy and Spain. The samples were drawn from the first 160 participants of the ongoing ImmuneRACE study and from more than 1,000 subjects provided by 6 global collaborators. The sample metadata nearly always contained a de-identified subject ID, COVID-19 status, age in years and sex. The material from the prospective study consisted of cDNA or gDNA derived from T cells, B-cell-depleted T cells, or PBMCs. The repertoires were released in a freely available public database intended as a resource for research on the immune response to SARS-CoV-2. Where available, HLA class I and class II types were taken from metadata supplied by the sample provider and were not determined by assay-based typing. Deeply sampled blood TCRbeta repertoires from subjects exposed to, actively infected with, or recovered from COVID-19 were included in the dataset.

The CDR3 sequence holds 16 residues, the cysteine and phenylalanine included. The read is trimmed to its CDR3 DNA, 48 bases read in frame from base 1. Looking up the germline V gene yields CDR1 SGHDT and CDR2 YYEEEE. The junction shows trimming of 0 bases on V and 4 bases on J, plus 15 bases between the germline ends. In the prospective study, participants were roughly 18 to 95 years old, resided in 25 or so geographic areas of the United States, and were enrolled through a virtual design. In the prospective study, participants were assigned to cohorts based on the clinical history participants reported in a screening survey and a study questionnaire. Recovered participants in ImmuneRACE Cohort 3 were defined as having two consecutive negative NP/OP PCR tests, clearance from a healthcare professional, or resolution of symptoms. Mobile phlebotomists in the prospective study collected whole blood, serum and a nasopharyngeal or oropharyngeal swab from every participant. Additional blood draws and questionnaires over an approximately 2-month period could optionally be provided by prospective study participants. Blood samples from the prospective study were shipped frozen or at room temperature prior to DNA extraction.

Overall results and qualifications from the work: The amount of clinical and demographic metadata varied by source and participant and was provided uncurated.

TCRbeta CDR3 regions were amplified from genomic DNA by means of the immunoSEQ Assay, a bias-controlled multiplex PCR. Under the source paper's analysis protocol: The number of nucleated cells in each sample was estimated from the amplification of reference gene primers within the assay. Sequence reads were collapsed and filtered to measure the absolute abundance of every unique TCRbeta CDR3 rearrangement. For each sample, productive Simpson clonality was calculated by taking the square root of Simpson's diversity index across productive rearrangements. As stored in TCRdb, this immuneACCESS dataset retains in-frame rearrangements with V and J assigned. A fraction of the clones does not appear; measured against another copy, unresolved V genes explain less than half of the discrepancy, and the remainder lacks a known reason. V, J and clone size derive from that table, while D and trimming were established from the DNA sequence. The sample table shows around 300,000 clones, and about 85% are seen once. 2% to 3% of the sample is in the top ten clones.

Worth noting for this clone: Its recognized antigen is unknown. Per-base quality was not reported, and no clone a single base away is much larger than it.

Specimen: PBMCs or T cells enriched from blood (not recorded which). This receptor was obtained from a woman aged 50 to 60 who had recovered from COVID-19. The chain employs TRBV5-6 and TRBJ2-3; TRBD1 is perhaps the D gene, given 7 matching bases. The encoded CDR3 is CASSLDPGGMADTQYF. The nucleotide sequence is given as TGTGCCAGCAGCTTGGATCCAGGGGGGATGGCAGATACGCAGTATTTT.